A selection of T cell receptor beta chains follows, all from one sample in a study of blood T cell repertoires in COVID-19. Clones were read by immunoSEQ multiplex PCR, and TCRdb kept only the in-frame ones, dropping some. The repertoire holds a few hundred thousand clones, with 80% to 90% as singletons. The sequencing input was PBMCs or T cells enriched from blood (not recorded which). These receptor sequences come from a woman between 40 and 50 years old with acute COVID-19. The CDR3 runs from the conserved cysteine through the conserved F or W. D genes are given only for firm matches. Clone size, where shown, is once, few, many, or a class for clones that have expanded.

>NA|NA|TRBV7-2|TRBJ2-3
TGTGCCAGCAGCTTTAGTGTTTTGGATACGCAGTATTTT
CASSFSVLDTQYF
>NA|once|TRBV28|TRBJ1-5
TGTGCCAGCAGCCTAGGGGGAAGCAATCAGCCCCAGCATTTT
CASSLGGSNQPQHF
>TRBD1|NA|TRBV10-3|TRBJ1-2
TGTGCCATCAGTTTTACAGGGGGTGATGGCTACACCTTC
CAISFTGGDGYTF
>TRBD1|NA|TRBV6-2/TRBV6-3|TRBJ1-5
TGTGCCAGCAGTTACCGGACAGGGGAAAATCAGCCCCAGCATTTT
CASSYRTGENQPQHF
>TRBD2|NA|TRBV9|TRBJ2-1
TGTGCCAGCAGCCCTCGAGCGGGAGAGGAGCAGTTCTTC
CASSPRAGEEQFF
>NA|few|TRBV28|TRBJ2-1
TGTGCCAGCAGTTCGGAGCGGACGCAGTTCTTC
CASSSERTQFF
>NA|NA|TRBV3-1/TRBV3-2|TRBJ2-7
TGTGCCAGCAGCCTTGGCGGCAGCCTATTTTCCTACGAGCAGTACTTC
CASSLGGSLFSYEQYF
>TRBD1|NA|TRBV18|TRBJ2-7
TGTGCCAGCTCACCGTGGGGGAAGGGGCAGGGGGCCTACGAGCAGTACTTC
CASSPWGKGQGAYEQYF
>TRBD2|NA|TRBV18|TRBJ2-7
TGTGCCAGCTCCCCCTCCCGGGAGGACGTCTACGAGCAGTACTTC
CASSPSREDVYEQYF
>TRBD2|NA|TRBV19|TRBJ2-1
TGTGCCAGTAGTATAGATATAGCGGGCTCCTACAATGAGCAGTTCTTC
CASSIDIAGSYNEQFF
>TRBD1|NA|TRBV19|TRBJ1-6
TGTGCCAGTAGGACAGAAGGCAGGGGGCCCCGCTCCTATAATTCACCCCTCCACTTT
CASRTEGRGPRSYNSPLHF
>NA|few|TRBV28|TRBJ1-4
TGTGCCAGCAGCCGTCTGGGCCCGGTAAATGAAAAACTGTTTTTT
CASSRLGPVNEKLFF
>NA|NA|TRBV5-1|TRBJ2-2
TGCGCCAGCAGCTTGACCGGGGTGAGCGGGGAGCTGTTTTTT
CASSLTGVSGELFF
>NA|NA|TRBV28|TRBJ2-7
TGTGCCAGCAGGACCCCAGCGCAGGGTACCTACGAGCAGTACTTC
CASRTPAQGTYEQYF
>TRBD2|NA|TRBV14|TRBJ2-5
TGTGCCAGCAGCCAAGTTCGGAATAGCGGGAGCGGAGGGGCCCAGTACTTC
CASSQVRNSGSGGAQYF
>NA|NA|TRBV10-1|TRBJ2-7
TGCGCCAGCAGTTACCGGGACTCCTACGAGCAGTACTTC
CASSYRDSYEQYF
>TRBD2|NA|TRBV7-9|TRBJ2-1
TGTGCCAGCAGCACTAGGACTAGCGGGAGGGTCTGGGCCTACAATGAGCAGTTCTTC
CASSTRTSGRVWAYNEQFF
>NA|once|TRBV7-9|TRBJ1-2
TGTGCCAGCAGCGGGTTTGGGCTCCAAGCTAACTATGGCTACACCTTC
CASSGFGLQANYGYTF
>NA|NA|TRBV30|TRBJ1-3
TGTGCCTGGAGTCCCCTCGACAGCTCTGGAAACACCATATATTTT
CAWSPLDSSGNTIYF
>NA|once|TRBV28|TRBJ2-7
TGTGCCAGCATCCCCCGGGGGGCCCATACCTACGAGCAGTACTTC
CASIPRGAHTYEQYF
>TRBD2|NA|TRBV24-1|TRBJ2-3
TGTGCCACCAGTGATTTATCCGCTAGCGGGTCTAGCACAGATACGCAGTATTTT
CATSDLSASGSSTDTQYF
>NA|once|TRBV19|TRBJ1-1
TGTGCCAGTAGTATAACAGGGTGGATGGGGACGGAAGCTTTCTTT
CASSITGWMGTEAFF
>TRBD1|NA|TRBV13|TRBJ2-2
TGTGCCAGCACCCCGGGGACAGGGGTGAACACCGGGGAGCTGTTTTTT
CASTPGTGVNTGELFF
>NA|NA|TRBV7-3|TRBJ2-1
TGTGCCAGCAGCCTTTCGGGGGAATGGAAGTCTAGAGAGCAGTTCTTC
CASSLSGEWKSREQFF
>TRBD1|NA|TRBV3-1/TRBV3-2|TRBJ1-6
TGTGCCAGCAGCTTCGGGACAGAGAATTCACCCCTCCACTTT
CASSFGTENSPLHF
>NA|NA|TRBV30|TRBJ1-3
TGTGCCTGGAGGTCGGAGAGCTCTGGAAACACCATATATTTT
CAWRSESSGNTIYF
>TRBD1|NA|TRBV5-5|TRBJ1-6
TGTGCCAGCAGCTTGTTCGGGACAGGTTACTATAATTCACCCCTCCACTTT
CASSLFGTGYYNSPLHF
>NA|once|TRBV27|TRBJ1-1
TGTGCCAGCAGGGAGGAGAGGAACACTGAAGCTTTCTTT
CASREERNTEAFF
>NA|NA|TRBV18|TRBJ1-5
TGTGCCAGCTCACCACCCCCTTCGGCAGGGTCCGATAGCAATCAGCCCCAGCATTTT
CASSPPPSAGSDSNQPQHF
>TRBD1|NA|TRBV6-6|TRBJ2-7
TGTGCCAGCAGGAGGACAGGGGACAGGATGGAGCAGTACTTC
CASRRTGDRMEQYF
>TRBD1|once|TRBV12-3/TRBV12-4|TRBJ2-7
TGTGCCAGCAGTGTCGGGACAGATTACGAGCAGTACTTC
CASSVGTDYEQYF
>NA|NA|TRBV2|TRBJ2-7
TGTGCCAGCAACATCCAGCGGTACTCCTACGAGCAGTACTTC
CASNIQRYSYEQYF
>TRBD1|NA|TRBV6-5|TRBJ2-7
TGTGCCAGCAGACAGGGACAGCAAGCACTCTACGAGCAGTACTTC
CASRQGQQALYEQYF
>NA|NA|TRBV9|TRBJ2-2
TGTGCCAGCAGCGTTCCTCGTCCCGGGGAGCTGTTTTTT
CASSVPRPGELFF
>NA|NA|TRBV18|TRBJ2-5
TGTGCCAGCTCCCCGGGACATCCTTACCAAGAGACCCAGTACTTC
CASSPGHPYQETQYF
>TRBD1|NA|TRBV5-6|TRBJ1-1
TGTGCCAGCAGCTTAGGGACAGGGGGAAGAGAAGCTTTCTTT
CASSLGTGGREAFF
>NA|NA|TRBV21-1|TRBJ2-4
TGTGCCAGCACCCCGCGGCGGGGGAGGGCCGCAGGGAACATTCAGTACTTC
CASTPRRGRAAGNIQYF
>TRBD1|NA|TRBV7-3|TRBJ1-1
TGTGCCAGCAGCCAATCAGGGGGATCGAGCACTGAAGCTTTCTTT
CASSQSGGSSTEAFF
>TRBD1|NA|TRBV28|TRBJ1-5
TGTGCCAGCTCAGAAATTCCACAGGGGGTGCTCAATCAGCCCCAGCATTTT
CASSEIPQGVLNQPQHF
>NA|NA|TRBV7-5|TRBJ1-5
TGTGTCAGAAGCTTCTGGTCAGGGGGAGGTAGTCCCCAGCATTTT
CVRSFWSGGGSPQHF
>NA|once|TRBV7-9|TRBJ2-7
TGTGCCAGCAGCTACGGGGAAGGGTCCTACGAGCAGTACTTC
CASSYGEGSYEQYF
>NA|NA|TRBV28|TRBJ1-1
TGTGCCAGCAGTTTGACCAGGGCGAATCGAGCTTTCTTT
CASSLTRANRAFF